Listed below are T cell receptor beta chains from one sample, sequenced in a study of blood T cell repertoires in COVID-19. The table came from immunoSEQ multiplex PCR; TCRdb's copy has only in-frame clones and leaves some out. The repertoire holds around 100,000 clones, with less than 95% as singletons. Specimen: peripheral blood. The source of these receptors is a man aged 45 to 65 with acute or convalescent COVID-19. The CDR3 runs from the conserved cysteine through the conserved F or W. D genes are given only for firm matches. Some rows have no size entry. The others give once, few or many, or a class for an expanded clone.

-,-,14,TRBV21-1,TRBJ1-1,CASSAQDMNTEAFF,TGTGCCAGCAGCGCTCAGGACATGAACACTGAAGCTTTCTTT
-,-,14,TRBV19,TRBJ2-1,CASSRVRGRKVLFF,TGTGCCAGTAGTAGAGTTCGGGGTCGAAAGGTTCTGTTCTTC
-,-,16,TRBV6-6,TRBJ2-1,CASRDRGTDRGHEQFF,TGTGCCAGCAGGGACCGCGGGACGGATCGGGGTCATGAGCAGTTCTTC
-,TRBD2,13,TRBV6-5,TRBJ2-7,CASSYSLAGEQYF,TGTGCCAGCAGTTACTCTTTAGCGGGCGAGCAGTACTTC
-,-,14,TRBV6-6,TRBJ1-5,CASTGGLSNQPQHF,TGTGCCAGCACGGGGGGCCTAAGCAATCAGCCCCAGCATTTT
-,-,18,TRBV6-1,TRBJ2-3,CASSETLASSPSTDTQYF,TGTGCCAGCAGTGAAACCCTTGCGTCGTCACCTAGCACAGATACGCAGTATTTT
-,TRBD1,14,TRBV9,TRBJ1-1,CASSPRQGNTEAFF,TGTGCCAGCAGCCCCAGACAGGGGAACACTGAAGCTTTCTTT
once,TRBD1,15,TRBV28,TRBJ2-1,CASSLSGQGTNEQFF,TGTGCCAGCAGTTTATCGGGACAGGGTACAAATGAGCAGTTCTTC
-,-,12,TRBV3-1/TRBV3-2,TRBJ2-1,CASSLAHNEQFF,TGTGCCAGCAGTCTGGCCCACAATGAGCAGTTCTTC
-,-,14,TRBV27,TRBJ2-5,CASAPVMGVETQYF,TGTGCCAGCGCCCCAGTGATGGGAGTTGAGACCCAGTACTTC
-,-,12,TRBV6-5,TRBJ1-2,CATKTEPYGYTF,TGTGCCACCAAAACAGAACCCTATGGCTACACCTTC
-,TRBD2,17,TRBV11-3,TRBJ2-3,CASSSGLAGGKADTQYF,TGTGCCAGCAGCTCGGGACTAGCGGGAGGGAAGGCAGATACGCAGTATTTT
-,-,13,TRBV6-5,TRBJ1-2,CASSSPGDYGYTF,TGTGCCAGCAGCTCCCCAGGGGACTATGGCTACACCTTC